The T cell receptor (beta chain) under discussion was sequenced for a study of T-cell reconstitution after alpha-beta-depleted transplantation in children. Unique molecular identifiers were built into the TCRbeta library. TCRdb re-called the PCR reads through MiXCR, storing one row per CDR3 protein. The table shows about 830,000 distinct CDR3 sequences, with roughly 15% occurring only once. This CDR3 region has 15 residues. The germline CDR1 and CDR2 sequences are LGHDT and YNNKEL (reference sequence). Trimming cost V 1 base and J 9 bases, with 16 bases left between them. The chain links TRBV3-1 to TRBJ2-1; perhaps TRBD2 as D (6 bases). The TCR originated in a male patient under 18 who had a stem cell transplant for acute lymphoblastic leukemia, so the T cells may come from the graft donor. The source material was PBMCs, mostly from graft donor cells, sampled 360 days after TCRalphabeta/CD19-depleted stem cell transplant. This CDR3 reads CASSQVGLSKGEQFF. The CDR3 nucleotides read TGTGCCAGCAGCCAAGTCGGACTATCCAAGGGTGAGCAGTTCTTC.